A single count supports the clone carrying this T cell receptor (beta chain). These data are taken from a study of blood T cell repertoires in COVID-19. Study in general: Collection of acute and convalescent COVID-19 samples took place in the United States, Italy and Spain.

Profiled with immunoSEQ multiplex PCR; TCRdb holds only in-frame clones, not every one. The repertoire holds approximately 40,000 clones, with nearly 90% as singletons. Trimming took off 4 bases at V and 3 bases at J, with 6 bases between the two ends. This CDR3 is built from 12 residues. Sequences were obtained from peripheral blood. The source of this sequence is a human donor in a cohort sampled during active COVID-19. The chain uses TRBV12-3 or TRBV12-4 and TRBJ1-1; D may be TRBD1 (5 bases). The CDR3 loop is CASSWDYTEAFF. CDR3 sequence (DNA): TGTGCCAGCAGTTGGGACTACACTGAAGCTTTCTTT.